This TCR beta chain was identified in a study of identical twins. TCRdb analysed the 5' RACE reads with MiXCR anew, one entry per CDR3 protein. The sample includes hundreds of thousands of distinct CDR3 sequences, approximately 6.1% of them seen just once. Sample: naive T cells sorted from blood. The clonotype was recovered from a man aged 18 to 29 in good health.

CDR3 loop: CASSRGLAQTDGEQFF. The CDR3 nucleotides read TGTGCCAGCAGCCGAGGACTAGCTCAGACGGACGGTGAGCAGTTCTTC. The chain joins TRBV6-1 to TRBJ2-1; 8 bases match TRBD2. With 6 bases clipped from V and 9 bases from J, the junction kept 16 bases outside the gene matches. CDR3 length equals 16 residues. The germline V gene encodes CDR1 MNHNS and CDR2 SASEGT.